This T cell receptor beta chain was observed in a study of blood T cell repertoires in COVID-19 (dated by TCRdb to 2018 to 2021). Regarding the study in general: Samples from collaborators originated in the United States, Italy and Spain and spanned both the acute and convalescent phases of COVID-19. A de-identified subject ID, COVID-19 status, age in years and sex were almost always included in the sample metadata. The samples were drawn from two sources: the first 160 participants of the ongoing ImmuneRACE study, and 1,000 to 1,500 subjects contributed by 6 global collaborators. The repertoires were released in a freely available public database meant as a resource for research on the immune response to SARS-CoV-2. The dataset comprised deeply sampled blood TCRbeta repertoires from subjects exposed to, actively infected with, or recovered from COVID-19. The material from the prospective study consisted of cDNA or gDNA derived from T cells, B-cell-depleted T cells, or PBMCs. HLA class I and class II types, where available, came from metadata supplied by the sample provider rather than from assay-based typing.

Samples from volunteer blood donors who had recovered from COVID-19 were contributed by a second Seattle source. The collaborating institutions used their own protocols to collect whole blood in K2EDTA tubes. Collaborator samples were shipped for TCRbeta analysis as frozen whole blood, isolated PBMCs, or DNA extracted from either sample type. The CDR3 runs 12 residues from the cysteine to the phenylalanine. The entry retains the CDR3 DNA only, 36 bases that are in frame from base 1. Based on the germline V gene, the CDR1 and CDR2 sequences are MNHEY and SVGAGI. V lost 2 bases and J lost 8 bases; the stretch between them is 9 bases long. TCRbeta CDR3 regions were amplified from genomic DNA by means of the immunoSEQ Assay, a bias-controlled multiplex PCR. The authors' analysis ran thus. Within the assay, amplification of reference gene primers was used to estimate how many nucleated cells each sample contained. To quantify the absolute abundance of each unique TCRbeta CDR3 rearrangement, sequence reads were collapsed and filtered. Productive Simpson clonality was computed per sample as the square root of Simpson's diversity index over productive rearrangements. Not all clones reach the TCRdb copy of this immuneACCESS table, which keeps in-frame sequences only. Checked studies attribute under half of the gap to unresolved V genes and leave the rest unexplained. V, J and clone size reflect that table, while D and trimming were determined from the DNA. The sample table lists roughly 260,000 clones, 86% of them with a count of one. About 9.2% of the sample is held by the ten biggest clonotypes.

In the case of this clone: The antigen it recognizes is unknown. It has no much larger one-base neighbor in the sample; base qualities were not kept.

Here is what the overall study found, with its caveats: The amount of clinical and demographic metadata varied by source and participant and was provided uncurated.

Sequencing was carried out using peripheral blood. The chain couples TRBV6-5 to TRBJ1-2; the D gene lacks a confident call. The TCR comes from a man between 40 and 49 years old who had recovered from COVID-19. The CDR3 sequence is CASSYTGSGYTF. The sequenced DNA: TGTGCCAGCAGTTACACGGGGTCGGGCTACACCTTC.